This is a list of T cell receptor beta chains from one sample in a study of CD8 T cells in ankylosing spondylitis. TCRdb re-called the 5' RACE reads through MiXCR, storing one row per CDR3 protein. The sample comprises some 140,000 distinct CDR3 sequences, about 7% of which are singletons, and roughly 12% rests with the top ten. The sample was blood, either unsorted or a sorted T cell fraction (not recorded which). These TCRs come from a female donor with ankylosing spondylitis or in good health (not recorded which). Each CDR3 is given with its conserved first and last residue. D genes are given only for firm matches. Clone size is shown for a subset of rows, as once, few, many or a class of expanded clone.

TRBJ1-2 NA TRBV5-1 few CASSPQGLYGYTF TGCGCCAGCAGCCCTCAGGGGTTATACGGCTACACCTTC
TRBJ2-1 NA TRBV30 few CAWSPRDEQFF TGTGCCTGGAGCCCACGGGATGAGCAGTTCTTC
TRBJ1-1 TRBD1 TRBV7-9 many CASSLGDRVNTEAFF TGTGCCAGCAGCTTGGGCGACAGGGTGAACACTGAAGCTTTCTTT
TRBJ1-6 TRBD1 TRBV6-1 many CASSRTGKNNSPLHF TGTGCCAGCAGTCGGACAGGGAAGAATAATTCACCCCTCCACTTT
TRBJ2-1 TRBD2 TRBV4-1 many CASSQPGGGVAGAYNEQFF TGCGCCAGCAGCCAACCTGGGGGCGGAGTAGCGGGGGCGTACAATGAGCAGTTCTTC
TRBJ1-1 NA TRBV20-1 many CSARGFGNTEAFF TGCAGTGCTAGAGGGTTCGGGAACACTGAAGCTTTCTTT
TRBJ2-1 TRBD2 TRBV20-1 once CCARDTLGRGGGNEQFF TGCTGCGCTAGAGACACTTTGGGGCGGGGGGGAGGCAATGAGCAGTTCTTC
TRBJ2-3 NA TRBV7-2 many CASSLGAIDTQYF TGTGCCAGCAGCTTGGGGGCCATAGATACGCAGTATTTT
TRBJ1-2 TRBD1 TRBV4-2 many CASSHDRGYGYTF TGTGCCAGCAGCCACGACAGGGGTTATGGCTACACCTTC
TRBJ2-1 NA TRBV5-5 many CASSLDPISSYNEQFF TGTGCCAGCAGCTTGGACCCCATAAGCTCCTACAATGAGCAGTTCTTC
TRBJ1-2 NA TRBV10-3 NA CAIRQGPDYGYTF TGTGCCATCAGACAGGGTCCGGACTATGGCTACACCTTC
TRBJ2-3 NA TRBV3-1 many CASSQDARSRTDTQYF TGTGCCAGCAGCCAAGATGCCAGATCTCGCACAGATACGCAGTATTTT
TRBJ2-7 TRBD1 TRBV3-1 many CASSQVGTAPLNEQYF TGTGCCAGCAGCCAGGTCGGGACAGCACCCCTCAACGAGCAGTACTTC
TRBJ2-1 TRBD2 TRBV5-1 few CASSLASGAYNEQFF TGCGCCAGCAGCTTGGCTAGCGGGGCGTACAATGAGCAGTTCTTC
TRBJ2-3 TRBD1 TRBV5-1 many CASRLRTGHSTDTQYF TGCGCCAGCAGACTTCGGACAGGCCATAGCACAGATACGCAGTATTTT
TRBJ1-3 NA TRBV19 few CASKQTGRYGNTIYF TGTGCCAGCAAACAGACAGGACGTTATGGAAACACCATATATTTT
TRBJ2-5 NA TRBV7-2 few CASSLSFQETQYF TGTGCCAGCAGCTTGAGTTTCCAAGAGACCCAGTACTTC
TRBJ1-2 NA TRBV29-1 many CSVDGGLNYGYTF TGCAGCGTTGATGGCGGACTTAACTATGGCTACACCTTC
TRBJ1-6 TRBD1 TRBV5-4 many CASSPRDSLKGNSPLHF TGTGCCAGCAGCCCTCGGGACAGTCTGAAAGGGAATTCACCCCTCCACTTT
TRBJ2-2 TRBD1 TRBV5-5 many CASSLTGGLHTGELFF TGTGCCAGCAGCTTGACAGGGGGCTTACACACCGGGGAGCTGTTTTTT
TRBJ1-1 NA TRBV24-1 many CATSDLSRAFF TGTGCCACCAGTGATTTGTCAAGGGCTTTCTTT
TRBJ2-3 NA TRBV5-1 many CASSLLGTQYF TGCGCCAGCAGCTTGTTGGGTACGCAGTATTTT
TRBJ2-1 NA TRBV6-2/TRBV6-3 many CASNYLGVGNEQFF TGTGCCAGCAACTACTTGGGTGTCGGGAATGAGCAGTTCTTC
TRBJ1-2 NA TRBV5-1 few CASSLEESYGYTF TGCGCCAGCAGCTTGGAGGAGTCTTATGGCTACACCTTC
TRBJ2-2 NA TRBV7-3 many CASSSPPGGLNTGELFF TGTGCCAGCAGCTCGCCTCCTGGGGGCCTTAACACCGGGGAGCTGTTTTTT
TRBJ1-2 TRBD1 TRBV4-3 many CASSQGVTGINGYTF TGCGCCAGCAGCCAAGGGGTGACAGGGATTAATGGCTACACCTTC
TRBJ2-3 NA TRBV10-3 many CAISEPGTQDTQYF TGTGCCATCAGTGAGCCTGGGACCCAAGATACGCAGTATTTT
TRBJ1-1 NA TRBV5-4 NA CASSLWTPRAQMNTEAFF TGTGCCAGCAGCTTGTGGACACCCCGGGCGCAGATGAACACTGAAGCTTTCTTT
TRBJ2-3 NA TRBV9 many CASSVEASTDTQYF TGTGCCAGCAGCGTAGAGGCTAGCACAGATACGCAGTATTTT
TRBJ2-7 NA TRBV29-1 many CSVGAVSYEQYF TGCAGCGTTGGAGCAGTTTCCTACGAGCAGTACTTC